This TCR beta chain was captured by sequencing in a study of T cell repertoires in cytomegalovirus infection. Across the study: Public TCR beta signatures indicated both CMV infection and matching HLA type. Study-level findings and limits: CMV-specific HLA-C-restricted TCR beta clonotypes dominated the ex vivo response. Frequencies of public TCR beta families were cumulated, and this identified carriers of CMV plus the relevant HLA.

TCRdb re-called the reads with MiXCR, one entry per CDR3 protein. Here the sample spans about 140,000 distinct CDR3 sequences, about 6.5% being singletons. The germline V gene has CDR1 SGHAT and CDR2 FQNNGV. The V end lost 0 bases, the J end lost 6 bases, and 14 bases lay between the germline ends. This CDR3 has 15 amino acids. This clonotype appeared many times. Its antigen remains unidentified. The sequenced material came from PBMCs. The chain couples TRBV11-2 to TRBJ1-1, with D perhaps TRBD1 (5 bases). This receptor was obtained from a human donor in good health (CMV status not recorded). Some clones in this sample may be carry-over from other donors' samples. As DNA, the CDR3 is TGTGCCAGCAGCTTAGATCGCAGGGCGGAGGCTGAAGCTTTCTTT. It codes for CASSLDRRAEAEAFF.